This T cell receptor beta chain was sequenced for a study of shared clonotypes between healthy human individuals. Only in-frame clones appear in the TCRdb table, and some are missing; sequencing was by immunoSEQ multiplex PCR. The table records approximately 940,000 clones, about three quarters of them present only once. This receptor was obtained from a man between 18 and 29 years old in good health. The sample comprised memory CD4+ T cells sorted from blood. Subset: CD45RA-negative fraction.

CDR3 DNA: TGTGCCAGCAGCCTGCGGGACCAGCCCACAGATACGCAGTATTTT. This sequence encodes CASSLRDQPTDTQYF. The chain joins TRBV7-9 to TRBJ2-3; TRBD2 is a possible D gene (6 bases). CDR1 is SEHNR and CDR2 is FQNEAQ in the germline V gene (reference sequence). V lost 5 bases and J lost 2, with 14 bases in between. The CDR3 consists of 15 residues.